The next 18 T cell receptor beta chains were all read from a single sample in a study of shared clonotypes between healthy human individuals. Clones were read by immunoSEQ multiplex PCR, and TCRdb kept only the in-frame ones, dropping some. The sample consists of more than 2 million clones, about 95% of them appearing once. CD45RO-negative, CCR7-selected cells formed the naive CD8 fraction, which excluded terminally differentiated effector memory CD45RA+ cells. The sequenced sample consisted of naive CD8+ T cells sorted from blood. The receptors originated from a man between 18 and 35 years old in good health.

The chain couples TRBV11-2 to TRBJ1-2, with TRBD1 matching over 7 bases. The CDR3 totals 15 residues. The junction had 9 bases not matched to a gene; V was cut back by 4 bases and J by 4 bases. Germline assignment: CDR1 SGHAT and CDR2 FQNNGV. The DNA for the CDR3 is TGTGCCAGCAGCTCTGAGACAGGGTGGGGCTATGGCTACACCTTC. Residues: CASSSETGWGYGYTF.

This chain connects TRBV14 to TRBJ2-1; D possibly matches TRBD1 or TRBD2 (5 bases each). This CDR3 is built from 15 residues. V was trimmed by 5 bases and J by 3 bases, leaving 14 bases between them. CDR1 and CDR2 (germline): SGHDN, FVKESK. The DNA for the CDR3 is TGTGCCAGCAGCTCTCTGGGGGTGGACTACAATGAGCAGTTCTTC. Its translation: CASSSLGVDYNEQFF.

V gene TRBV11-2 combines with J gene TRBJ1-6; 10 nucleotides align to TRBD1. Trimming took 6 bases from V and 4 from J; bases not matched to a gene: 6. Germline lookup yields CDR1 SGHAT and CDR2 FQNNGV. This CDR3 contains 16 residues. The CDR3 DNA reads as TGTGCCAGCAGACGGGACAGGGGTGAATATAATTCACCCCTCCACTTT. As protein: CASRRDRGEYNSPLHF.

V and J are TRBV7-3 and TRBJ2-5; TRBD1 matches at 7 bases. Germline CDR1 reads SGHTA; CDR2 reads FQGTGA. V was pared by 2 bases and J by 3 bases, with 3 bases of the junction left unmatched. The CDR3 spans 14 residues. In DNA, the CDR3 is TGTGCCAGCAGCTTATTACAGGGGAAAGAGACCCAGTACTTC. Translation: CASSLLQGKETQYF.

The genes are TRBV7-9 and TRBJ2-1; weak D call: TRBD2 (7 bases). Germline lookup yields CDR1 SEHNR and CDR2 FQNEAQ (reference sequence). Trimming removed 5 bases from V and 6 bases from J, with 17 bases in between. The CDR3 is 15 amino acids. In nucleotides, the CDR3 is TGTGCCAGCAGCCCCTCCGGGGGGACATCCAATGAGCAGTTCTTC. Its protein product is CASSPSGGTSNEQFF. The whole variable domain, remainder taken from reference TRBV7-9 and TRBJ2-1, is DTGVSQNPRHKITKRGQNVTFRCDPISEHNRLYWYRQTLGQGPEFLTYFQNEAQLEKSRLLSDRFSAERPKGSFSTLEIQRTEQGDSAMYLCASSPSGGTSNEQFFGPGTRLTVL.

In DNA form, the CDR3 reads TGTGCCACCGGGAACCATGAGCAGTTCTTC. The encoded protein is CATGNHEQFF. V and J are TRBV6-5 and TRBJ2-1, with a weak D call TRBD2 (5 bases). This CDR3 is 10 amino acids long. Trimming took off 10 bases at V and 8 bases at J, with 9 bases between the two ends. Germline CDR1 is MNHEY and CDR2 is SVGAGI.

V usage is TRBV5-1 and J usage is TRBJ2-2; a weak D match, TRBD1 (6 bases). This CDR3 is built from 16 residues. Germline V CDR1 and CDR2: SGHRS, YFSETQ. V lost 4 bases and J 4 bases, leaving 17 bases between the germline ends. This CDR3 is CASSNLQGVSTGELFF. In nucleotides, the CDR3 is TGCGCCAGCAGCAACCTACAGGGAGTCAGCACCGGGGAGCTGTTTTTT.

J is TRBJ2-5 and V is TRBV27; TRBD2 might be the D (6 bases). This CDR3 has 12 amino acids. Trimming removed 4 bases from V and 5 bases from J, with 8 bases in between. CDR1 and CDR2 (germline): MNHEY, SMNVEV (reference sequence). Here the CDR3 reads CASSSGRETQYF. The CDR3 region has the DNA TGTGCCAGCAGTTCGGGGAGGGAGACCCAGTACTTC.

This chain joins TRBV19 and TRBJ2-1; 15 nucleotides align to TRBD2. The germline V gene encodes CDR1 LNHDA and CDR2 SQIVND (reference sequence). CDR3 length: 19 residues. V gave up 4 bases and J gave up 5 bases; unmatched junction bases: 12. The CDR3 loop reads CASSTREGLAGGKDNEQFF. DNA of the CDR3: TGTGCCAGTAGTACCCGGGAGGGACTAGCGGGAGGTAAGGACAATGAGCAGTTCTTC.

This clone was counted once. J is TRBJ2-7 and V is TRBV7-9; D not certain. The CDR3 consists of 14 residues. V was cut by 4 bases and J by 5 bases, with 15 bases left in between. Germline CDR1 and CDR2: SEHNR and FQNEAQ (reference sequence). In DNA form, the CDR3 reads TGTGCCAGCAGCTCGGTTGACATGCAGGACGAGCAGTACTTC. Protein product: CASSSVDMQDEQYF.

V and J are TRBV6-1 and TRBJ1-5; TRBD1 agrees at 8 bases. J gave up 2 bases and V 6 bases, and 6 bases lay outside the gene matches. The CDR3 length is 15 residues. Germline CDR1 reads MNHNS; CDR2 reads SASEGT. CDR3 amino acids: CASRETGARNQPQHF. Written as DNA, the CDR3 is TGTGCCAGCAGAGAGACAGGGGCCCGCAATCAGCCCCAGCATTTT.

The chain recombines TRBV10-2 with TRBJ2-3; 7 positions agree with TRBD1. The germline V gene has CDR1 WSHSY and CDR2 SAAADI. V gave up 3 bases and J gave up 1 base; unmatched junction bases: 1. This CDR3 is 14 amino acids long. CDR3 residues: CASSDTGGTDTQYF. The DNA for the CDR3 is TGCGCCAGCAGTGACACAGGGGGCACAGATACGCAGTATTTT.

The rearrangement uses TRBV11-3 and TRBJ2-1; 10 bases fit TRBD1. With 5 bases clipped from V and 9 bases from J, the junction kept 10 bases outside the gene matches. CDR1 and CDR2 from the germline V gene are SGHNT and YENEEA. This CDR3 is 15 amino acids long. The CDR3 spells CASSVGTGDDGEQFF. DNA of the CDR3: TGTGCCAGCAGCGTAGGGACAGGGGATGATGGTGAGCAGTTCTTC. Drawing the rest from reference TRBV11-3 and TRBJ2-1, the complete variable domain is EAGVVQSPRYKIIEKKQPVAFWCNPISGHNTLYWYLQNLGQGPELLIRYENEEAVDDSQLPKDRFSAERLKGVDSTLKIQPAELGDSAVYLCASSVGTGDDGEQFFGPGTRLTVL.

This sequence joins TRBV27 and TRBJ1-5, with D perhaps matching TRBD1 (6 bases). V was clipped by 5 bases and J by 4 bases, with 15 bases between them. Germline CDR1 and CDR2: MNHEY and SMNVEV (reference sequence). The CDR3 extends over 15 amino acids. The CDR3 nucleotides read TGTGCCAGCAGTCCGGGGACAACCCTAAATCAGCCCCAGCATTTT. Translation gives CASSPGTTLNQPQHF.

This clone appeared a single time. The chain combines TRBV13 with TRBJ2-5; a weak D match, TRBD2 (5 bases). V shed 3 bases and J shed 5 bases, with 10 bases lying between them. The CDR3 runs 13 residues. CDR1 PRHDT and CDR2 FYEKMQ come from the germline V gene (reference sequence). In DNA form, the CDR3 reads TGTGCCAGCAGCTTTTCTCGGAGGGAGACCCAGTACTTC. Translating it yields CASSFSRRETQYF.

The rearrangement links TRBV7-9 to TRBJ2-1; weak D call: TRBD2 (6 bases). Germline V gene data show CDR1 as SEHNR and CDR2 as FQNEAQ (reference sequence). V lost 5 bases, J lost 9 bases, and 23 bases lay in between. The CDR3 has 16 residues. The CDR3 loop reads CASSTLTTRANIEQFF. CDR3 DNA sequence: TGTGCCAGCAGCACTCTAACGACTAGGGCCAACATTGAGCAGTTCTTC.

V gene TRBV27 combines with J gene TRBJ2-5; the D gene is possibly TRBD1 (5 bases). The CDR3 runs 14 residues. The germline gives CDR1 MNHEY, CDR2 SMNVEV (reference sequence). V lost 6 bases and J 1 base, leaving 12 bases between the germline ends. The CDR3 sequence: CASSQGQIQETQYF. The CDR3 DNA follows: TGTGCCAGCAGCCAGGGCCAAATCCAAGAGACCCAGTACTTC.

The V gene is TRBV7-8, the J gene TRBJ2-7; 7 nucleotides agree with TRBD2. CDR3 size: 15 residues. CDR1 is SGHVS and CDR2 is FQNEAQ in the germline V gene. V shed 2 bases, J shed 7 bases, and the junction held 11 bases outside the gene matches. CDR3 DNA sequence: TGTGCCAGCAGCTTATTGGGACTCTGGGAGGGGGAGCAGTACTTC. Residues: CASSLLGLWEGEQYF.